This TCR beta chain was captured in a study of T cell responses to AZD1222 COVID-19 vaccine. Notes on the study in general: Within unmutated variant regions lay the reported targets of nearly half of spike-specific TCRs. Most donors were white British and more were female, and clonal diversity was possibly underestimated.

Pooled samples include second doses given at about 4 or 12 weeks. The germline V gene encodes CDR1 SGHNT and CDR2 YYREEE (reference sequence). This CDR3 region has 16 residues. V gave up 4 bases and J gave up 5 bases; unmatched junction bases: 10. Clones were read by immunoSEQ multiplex PCR, and TCRdb kept only the in-frame ones, dropping some. The table records just under 150,000 clones, 86% of them present only once. Worth noting for this clone: Its antigen is unidentified.

The chain is built from TRBV5-4 and TRBJ2-1; TRBD2 aligns across 9 bases. This sequence originates from an adult who received the AZD1222 COVID-19 vaccine. The specimen was peripheral blood, collected 28 days after the second AZD1222 dose. The CDR3 sequence is CASSPGASGTHNEQFF. The DNA of the CDR3 is TGTGCCAGCAGCCCGGGGGCTAGCGGGACCCACAATGAGCAGTTCTTC.